This T cell receptor (beta chain) was documented in a study of T cells in Graves' hyperthyroidism and ophthalmopathy. The wider study: Any treatment followed the collection of peripheral blood at initial diagnosis.

Exclusion of a patient resulted from uncontrolled infection, other autoimmune disease, pregnancy or lactation. Around 10 ml fresh peripheral blood yielded the PBMCs. Template material for amplifying TCR beta CDR3 regions consisted of RNA transcripts. RT-PCR in the first round (using the HTBI primer set) targeted the TCR CDR3. TCRdb reprocessed the multiplex PCR reads with MiXCR, giving one entry per CDR3 protein. Here the sample spans 400,000 to 600,000 distinct CDR3 sequences, approximately 16% being singletons. The CDR3 is 15 amino acids. Germline values: CDR1 MNHNY, CDR2 SVGAGI (reference sequence). V was trimmed by 0 bases and J by 5 bases, leaving 11 bases between them. At least ten counts were recorded for this clonotype. Antigen unknown. Study observations and caveats: Most clonotypes that expanded in the thyroid above 0.001 also showed up in blood.

The sequence was obtained from a woman in her thirties with Graves' ophthalmopathy. Material: blood. The J gene is TRBJ2-1, the V gene TRBV6-6; D gene uncertain. Here the CDR3 reads CASSYSRGPHNEQFF. The CDR3 DNA follows: TGTGCCAGCAGTTACTCGAGAGGCCCGCACAATGAGCAGTTCTTC.